This TCR beta chain stems from a study of vaccination and CD4 T cells after COVID-19. CD4+ T cells that had been cultured provided DNA sequenced with the Oncomine TCR Beta short-read assay. TCRdb analysed the PCR reads with MiXCR anew, one entry per CDR3 protein. The table lists about 13,000 distinct CDR3 sequences, around three fifths of them singletons. The germline gives CDR1 LGHNA, CDR2 YNFKEQ. This CDR3 comprises 14 residues. V was shortened by 1 base and J by 4 bases, with 10 bases between the two germline ends. Described treatment: roughly ten-day PBMC culture with coronavirus spike peptide pools or control peptides (ViraFEST assay). Half-medium replacement with fresh IL-2 medium took place on days 3 and 7. Comments on this clonotype: No antigen is known for it.

This receptor was taken from a human donor who had recovered from COVID-19. The chain uses TRBV4-2 and TRBJ2-5; weak D call: TRBD2 (6 bases). The source material was CD4+ T cells from blood, cultured in vitro. The CDR3 sequence: CASSQAAGGETQYF. DNA for the CDR3: TGTGCCAGCAGCCAAGCGGCCGGGGGAGAGACCCAGTACTTC.